The T cell receptor beta chain described here comes from a study of identical twins. TCRdb redid the calling of the 5' RACE reads with MiXCR, one entry per CDR3 protein. This table holds a few hundred thousand distinct CDR3 sequences, more than 13% found once. Only healthy Caucasians were included as donors. CDR3 length equals 13 residues. V shed 5 bases and J 7 bases; nucleotides not matched to a gene: 5. CDR1 and CDR2 from the germline V gene are SQVTM and ANQGSEA. This clonotype was counted many times. This sample was shared with a second study, whose subject was yellow fever vaccine responses in identical twins.

The clonotype originates from a woman in her late teens or twenties in good health. The sequenced sample was CD4+ T cells sorted from blood. This chain connects TRBV29-1 to TRBJ2-2, with TRBD1 matching over 9 bases. Here the CDR3 DNA reads TGCAGCGTTATGACAGGGGGATTCGGGGAGCTGTTTTTT. Its translation: CSVMTGGFGELFF.